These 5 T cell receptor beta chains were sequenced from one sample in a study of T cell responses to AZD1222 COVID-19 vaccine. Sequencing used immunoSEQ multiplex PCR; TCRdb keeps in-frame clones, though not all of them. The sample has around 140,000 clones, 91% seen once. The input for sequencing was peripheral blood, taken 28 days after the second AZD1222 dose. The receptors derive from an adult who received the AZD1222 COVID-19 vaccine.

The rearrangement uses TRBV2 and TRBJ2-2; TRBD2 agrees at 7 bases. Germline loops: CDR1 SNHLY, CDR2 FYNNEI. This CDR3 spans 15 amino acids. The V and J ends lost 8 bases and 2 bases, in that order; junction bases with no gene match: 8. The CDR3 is CASSPLATNTGELFF. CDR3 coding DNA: TGTGCCAGCTCTCCACTAGCGACAAACACCGGGGAGCTGTTTTTT.

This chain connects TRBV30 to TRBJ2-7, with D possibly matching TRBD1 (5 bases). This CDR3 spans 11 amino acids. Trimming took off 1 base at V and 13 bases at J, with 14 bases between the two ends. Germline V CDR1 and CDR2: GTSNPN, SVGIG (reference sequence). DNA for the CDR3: TGTGCCTGGAGTGCTGGGGCTATCTCCTACTTC. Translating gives CAWSAGAISYF.

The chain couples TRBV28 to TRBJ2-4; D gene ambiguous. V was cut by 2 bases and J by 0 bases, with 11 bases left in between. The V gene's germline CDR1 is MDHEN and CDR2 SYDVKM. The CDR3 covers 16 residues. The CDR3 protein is CASSLDAELAKNIQYF. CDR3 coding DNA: TGTGCCAGCAGTTTAGATGCAGAACTAGCCAAAAACATTCAGTACTTC.

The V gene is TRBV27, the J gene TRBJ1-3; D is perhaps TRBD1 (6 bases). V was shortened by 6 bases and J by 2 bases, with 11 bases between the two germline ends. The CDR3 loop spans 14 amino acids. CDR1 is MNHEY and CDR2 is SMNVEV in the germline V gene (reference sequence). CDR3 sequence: CASSSGGPGNTIYF. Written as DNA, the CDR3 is TGTGCCAGCAGCTCCGGGGGGCCTGGAAACACCATATATTTT.

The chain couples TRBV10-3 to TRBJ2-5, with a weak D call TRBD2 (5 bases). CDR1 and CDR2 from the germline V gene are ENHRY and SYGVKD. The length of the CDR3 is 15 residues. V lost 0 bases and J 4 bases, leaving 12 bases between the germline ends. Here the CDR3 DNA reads TGTGCCATCAGTGAGTCTCGCCTAGCCGCAGAGACCCAGTACTTC. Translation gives CAISESRLAAETQYF.